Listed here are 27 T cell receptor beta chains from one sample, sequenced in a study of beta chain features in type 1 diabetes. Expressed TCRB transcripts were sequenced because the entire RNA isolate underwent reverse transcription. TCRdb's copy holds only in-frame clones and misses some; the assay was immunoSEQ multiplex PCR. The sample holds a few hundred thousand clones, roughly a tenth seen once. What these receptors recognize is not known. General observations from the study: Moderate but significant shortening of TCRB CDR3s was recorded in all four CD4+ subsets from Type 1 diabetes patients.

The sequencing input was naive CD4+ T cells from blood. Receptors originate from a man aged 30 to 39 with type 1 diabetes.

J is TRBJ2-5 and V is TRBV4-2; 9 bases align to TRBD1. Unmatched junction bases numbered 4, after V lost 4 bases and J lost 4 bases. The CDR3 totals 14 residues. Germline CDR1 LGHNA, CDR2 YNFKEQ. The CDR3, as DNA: TGTGCCAGCAGCCCCTTGGGACAGGGAGAGACCCAGTACTTC. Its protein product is CASSPLGQGETQYF.

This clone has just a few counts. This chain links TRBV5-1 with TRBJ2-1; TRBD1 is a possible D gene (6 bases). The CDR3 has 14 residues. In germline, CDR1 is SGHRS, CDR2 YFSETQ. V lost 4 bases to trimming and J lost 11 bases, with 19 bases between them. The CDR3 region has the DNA TGCGCCAGCAGCCCAGGGGCAGACATTCTTAAGCAGTTCTTC. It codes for CASSPGADILKQFF.

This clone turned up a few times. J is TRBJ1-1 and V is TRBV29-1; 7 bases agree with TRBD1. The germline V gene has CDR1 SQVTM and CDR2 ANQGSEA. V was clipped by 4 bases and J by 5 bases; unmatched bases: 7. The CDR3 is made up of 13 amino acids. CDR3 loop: CSVVRIRGTEAFF. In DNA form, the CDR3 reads TGCAGCGTTGTGCGGATCAGGGGGACTGAAGCTTTCTTT.

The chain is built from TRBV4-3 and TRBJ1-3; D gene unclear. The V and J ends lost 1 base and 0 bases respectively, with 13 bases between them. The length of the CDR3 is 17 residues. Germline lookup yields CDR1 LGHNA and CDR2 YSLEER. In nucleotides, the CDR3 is TGCGCCAGCAGCCAAGGAAGGGCGGGAGGCTCTGGAAACACCATATATTTT. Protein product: CASSQGRAGGSGNTIYF.

CDR3 bases: TGTGCCAGCAGCTTAGTTGGGGCAGGCAATCAGCCCCAGCATTTT. Its translation is CASSLVGAGNQPQHF. This chain uses TRBV7-2 with TRBJ1-5; D may be TRBD1 (5 bases). V dropped 1 base and J dropped 2 bases, with 9 bases sitting between them. Germline CDR1 reads SGHTA; CDR2 reads FQGNSA. This CDR3 is 15 amino acids long.

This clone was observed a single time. The CDR3 here is CASSLMVAGENEQFF. For the CDR3, the DNA is TGTGCCAGCAGCTTAATGGTAGCGGGGGAGAATGAGCAGTTCTTC. J is TRBJ2-1 and V is TRBV7-3; 9 nucleotides agree with TRBD2. The CDR3 totals 15 residues. CDR1 SGHTA and CDR2 FQGTGA come from the germline V gene. The ends lost 1 base at V and 7 bases at J; junction bases unmatched: 5. The entire variable domain, with the rest obtained from reference TRBV7-3 and TRBJ2-1, is as follows: GAGVSQTPSNKVTEKGKYVELRCDPISGHTALYWYRQSLGQGPEFLIYFQGTGAADDSGLPNDRFFAVRPEGSVSTLKIQRTERGDSAVYLCASSLMVAGENEQFFGPGTRLTVL.

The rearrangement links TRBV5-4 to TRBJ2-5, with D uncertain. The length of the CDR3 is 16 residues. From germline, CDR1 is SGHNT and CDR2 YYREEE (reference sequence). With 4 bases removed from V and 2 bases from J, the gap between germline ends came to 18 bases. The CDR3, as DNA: TGTGCCAGCAGCCCCGGTGGTAGCATTTTACAAGAGACCCAGTACTTC. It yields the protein CASSPGGSILQETQYF.

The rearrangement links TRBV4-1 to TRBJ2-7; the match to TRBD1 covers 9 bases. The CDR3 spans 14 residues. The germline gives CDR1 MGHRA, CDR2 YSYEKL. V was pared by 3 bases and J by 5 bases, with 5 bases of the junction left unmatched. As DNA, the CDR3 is TGCGCCAGCAGCCATTCCCGGGACAGGGACGAGCAGTACTTC. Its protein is CASSHSRDRDEQYF.

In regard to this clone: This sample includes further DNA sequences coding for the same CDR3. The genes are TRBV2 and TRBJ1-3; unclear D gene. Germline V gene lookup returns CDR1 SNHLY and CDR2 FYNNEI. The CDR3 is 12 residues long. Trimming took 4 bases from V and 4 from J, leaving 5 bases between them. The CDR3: CASSVSGNTIYF. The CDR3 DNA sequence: TGTGCCAGCAGTGTAAGCGGAAACACCATATATTTT.

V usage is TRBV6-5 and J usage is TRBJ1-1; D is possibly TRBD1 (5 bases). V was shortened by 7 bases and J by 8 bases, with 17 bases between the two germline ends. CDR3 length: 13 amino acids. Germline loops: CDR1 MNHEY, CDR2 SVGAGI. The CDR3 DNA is TGTGCCAGCACCAACCGGGCAGGGTTCGAAGCTTTCTTT. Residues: CASTNRAGFEAFF.

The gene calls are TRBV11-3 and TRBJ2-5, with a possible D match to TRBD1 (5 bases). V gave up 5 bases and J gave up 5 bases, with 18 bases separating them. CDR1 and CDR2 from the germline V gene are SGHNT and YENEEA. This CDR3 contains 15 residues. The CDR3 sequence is CASSRGGASRETQYF. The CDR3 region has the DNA TGTGCCAGCAGCAGGGGTGGCGCCAGTCGGGAGACCCAGTACTTC.

CDR3 coding DNA: TGTGCCAGCAAAGTACAGCCGAACACTGAAGCTTTCTTT. Encoded protein: CASKVQPNTEAFF. The gene calls are TRBV2 and TRBJ1-1; the D is unclear. Looked up from germline, CDR1 is SNHLY and CDR2 is FYNNEI. The CDR3 totals 13 residues. Trimming pared 7 bases from V and 1 base from J, leaving 10 bases between.

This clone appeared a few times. The CDR3 loop is CAWTFTDTQYF. The DNA of the CDR3 is TGTGCCTGGACTTTCACAGATACGCAGTATTTT. The rearrangement uses TRBV30 and TRBJ2-3; D gene unclear. Germline CDR1 reads GTSNPN; CDR2 reads SVGIG (reference sequence). Trimming cost V 4 bases and J 2 bases, with 4 bases left between them. The CDR3 is 11 amino acids.

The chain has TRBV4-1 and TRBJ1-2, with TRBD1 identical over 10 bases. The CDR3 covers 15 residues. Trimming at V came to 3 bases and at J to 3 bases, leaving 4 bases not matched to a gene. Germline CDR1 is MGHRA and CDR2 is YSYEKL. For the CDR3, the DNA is TGCGCCAGCAGCCAGCGGGACAGGGGAGACTATGGCTACACCTTC. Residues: CASSQRDRGDYGYTF.

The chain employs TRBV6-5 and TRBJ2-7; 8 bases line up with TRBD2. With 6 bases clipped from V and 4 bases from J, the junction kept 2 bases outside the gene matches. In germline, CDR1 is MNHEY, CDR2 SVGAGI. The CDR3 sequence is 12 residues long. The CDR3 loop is CASRGLGYEQYF. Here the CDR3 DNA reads TGTGCCAGCAGGGGACTAGGGTACGAGCAGTACTTC.

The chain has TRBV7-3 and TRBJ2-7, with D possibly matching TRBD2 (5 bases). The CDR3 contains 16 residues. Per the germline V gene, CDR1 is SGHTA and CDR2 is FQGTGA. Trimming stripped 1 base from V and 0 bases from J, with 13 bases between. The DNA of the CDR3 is TGTGCCAGCAGCTTAAGGGCAGGTGGGAGCTCCTACGAGCAGTACTTC. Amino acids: CASSLRAGGSSYEQYF.

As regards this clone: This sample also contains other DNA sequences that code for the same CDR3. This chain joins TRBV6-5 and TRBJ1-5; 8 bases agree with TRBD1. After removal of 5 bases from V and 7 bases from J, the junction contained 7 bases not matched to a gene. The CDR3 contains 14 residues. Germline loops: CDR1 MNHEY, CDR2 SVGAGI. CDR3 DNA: TGTGCCAGCAGTCAAGGACAGGGCAGACAGCCCCAGCATTTT. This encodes CASSQGQGRQPQHF.

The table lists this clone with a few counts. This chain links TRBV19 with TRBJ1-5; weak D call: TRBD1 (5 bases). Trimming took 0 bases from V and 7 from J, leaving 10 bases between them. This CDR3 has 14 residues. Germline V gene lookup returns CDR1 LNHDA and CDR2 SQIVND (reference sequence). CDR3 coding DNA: TGTGCCAGTAGTATAGAGATCCAGGGCCAGCCCCAGCATTTT. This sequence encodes CASSIEIQGQPQHF.

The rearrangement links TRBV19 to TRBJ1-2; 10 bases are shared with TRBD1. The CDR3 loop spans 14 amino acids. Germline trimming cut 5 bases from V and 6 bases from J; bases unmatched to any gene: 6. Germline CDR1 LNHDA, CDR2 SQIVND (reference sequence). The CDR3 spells CASSPGQGVNGYTF. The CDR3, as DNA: TGTGCCAGTAGTCCCGGACAGGGGGTGAATGGCTACACCTTC.

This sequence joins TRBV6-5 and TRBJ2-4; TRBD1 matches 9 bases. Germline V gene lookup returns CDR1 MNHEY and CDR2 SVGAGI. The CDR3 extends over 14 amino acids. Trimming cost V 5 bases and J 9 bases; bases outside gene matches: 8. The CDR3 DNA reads TGTGCCAGCAGTATCAACAGGGGGCTGTTCATTCAGTACTTC. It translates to CASSINRGLFIQYF.

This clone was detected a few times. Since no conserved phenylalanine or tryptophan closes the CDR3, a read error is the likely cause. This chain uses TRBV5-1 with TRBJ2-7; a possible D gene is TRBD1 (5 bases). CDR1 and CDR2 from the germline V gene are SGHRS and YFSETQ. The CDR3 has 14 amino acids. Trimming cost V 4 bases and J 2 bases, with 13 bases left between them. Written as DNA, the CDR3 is TGCGCCAGCAGCCAGCAGGGTGGGCCCTACGAGCAGTACCTC. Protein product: CASSQQGGPYEQYL.

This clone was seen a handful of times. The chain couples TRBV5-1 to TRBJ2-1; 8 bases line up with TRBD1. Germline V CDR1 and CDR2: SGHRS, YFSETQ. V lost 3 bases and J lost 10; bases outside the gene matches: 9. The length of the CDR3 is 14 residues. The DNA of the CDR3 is TGCGCCAGCAGCTACATGGACAGGGAGGAGGAGCAGTTCTTC. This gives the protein CASSYMDREEEQFF.

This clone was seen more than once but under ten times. The CDR3: CASSSWTSGGSDTQYF. CDR3 coding DNA: TGTGCCAGCAGCTCCTGGACTAGCGGGGGTTCAGATACGCAGTATTTT. The chain couples TRBV5-4 to TRBJ2-3, with TRBD2 identical over 13 bases. The V gene end was trimmed by 3 bases and the J gene end by 4 bases; junction bases not matched to a gene: 5. The CDR3 has 16 residues. The germline CDR1 and CDR2 sequences are SGHNT and YYREEE (reference sequence).

The CDR3 bases are TGTGCCAGCAGTCGAGACACCGGGGAGCTGTTTTTT. Translation: CASSRDTGELFF. V gene TRBV7-9 combines with J gene TRBJ2-2; D not certain. V dropped 6 bases and J dropped 3 bases, with 5 bases sitting between them. CDR3 length: 12 residues. Germline values: CDR1 SEHNR, CDR2 FQNEAQ (reference sequence).

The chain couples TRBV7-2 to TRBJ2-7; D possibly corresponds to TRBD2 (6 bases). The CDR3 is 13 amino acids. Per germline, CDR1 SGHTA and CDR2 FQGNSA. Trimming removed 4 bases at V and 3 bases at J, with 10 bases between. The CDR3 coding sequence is TGTGCCAGCAGCTCGGGGGACCACTACGAGCAGTACTTC. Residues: CASSSGDHYEQYF.

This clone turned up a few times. This CDR3 is CASSSYAGGYTF. In nucleotides, the CDR3 is TGTGCCAGCAGCAGTTATGCGGGTGGCTACACCTTC. J is TRBJ1-2 and V is TRBV7-2; D remains unclear. This CDR3 is built from 12 residues. Germline V gives CDR1 SGHTA, CDR2 FQGNSA. Trimming shortened V by 5 bases and J by 7 bases, and 11 bases separated the two germline ends. The entire variable domain, with the rest obtained from reference TRBV7-2 and TRBJ1-2, is as follows: GAGVSQSPSNKVTEKGKDVELRCDPISGHTALYWYRQSLGQGLEFLIYFQGNSAPDKSGLPSDRFSAERTGGSVSTLTIQRTQQEDSAVYLCASSSYAGGYTFGSGTRLTVV.

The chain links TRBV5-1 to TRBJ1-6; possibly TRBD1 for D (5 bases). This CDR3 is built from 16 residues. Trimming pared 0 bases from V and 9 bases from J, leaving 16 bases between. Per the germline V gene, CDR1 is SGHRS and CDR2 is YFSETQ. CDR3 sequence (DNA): TGCGCCAGCAGCTTGGGACAGAAACCCCTTTTTTCACCCCTCCACTTT. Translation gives CASSLGQKPLFSPLHF.